These T cell receptor beta chains were read from a single sample in a study of response to subunit inactivated influenza vaccine. TCRdb passed the RT-PCR reads through MiXCR, listing each CDR3 protein once. The sample has about 300,000 distinct CDR3 sequences, 20% to 25% seen once. The specimen was PBMCs from blood, collected around 22 months after vaccination. The source is a man aged 50 to 69 who received an inactivated influenza vaccine. Both conserved end residues are part of each CDR3. A D gene is named only where the DNA matches it firmly. A clone size is listed for some rows: how often the clone was seen (once, few, many), or a class if it is expanded.

CDR3 DNA: TGTGCCAGCAGTTTCACAGGAGACCTTTATAGCAATCAGCCCCAGCATTTT; CDR3 protein: CASSFTGDLYSNQPQHF; D gene: NA; CDR3 length: 17; V gene: TRBV12-3/TRBV12-4; clone size: many; J gene: TRBJ1-5
CDR3 DNA: TGCGCCAGCAGCCAAGAGGGCGAGTTCACAGATACGCAGTATTTT; CDR3 protein: CASSQEGEFTDTQYF; D gene: NA; CDR3 length: 15; V gene: TRBV5-1; clone size: NA; J gene: TRBJ2-3
CDR3 DNA: TGTGCCAGCAGCGAAGGGGGGACTAATGAAAAACTGTTTTTT; CDR3 protein: CASSEGGTNEKLFF; D gene: NA; CDR3 length: 14; V gene: TRBV9; clone size: NA; J gene: TRBJ1-4
CDR3 DNA: TGCAGCGTTCTGGGGCAGGGGGACACTGAAGCTTTCTTT; CDR3 protein: CSVLGQGDTEAFF; D gene: TRBD1; CDR3 length: 13; V gene: TRBV29-1; clone size: few; J gene: TRBJ1-1
CDR3 DNA: TGTGCCAGCAGCCTACAGGGTTTCAATGAGCAGTTCTTC; CDR3 protein: CASSLQGFNEQFF; D gene: NA; CDR3 length: 13; V gene: TRBV3-1; clone size: NA; J gene: TRBJ2-1
CDR3 DNA: TGTGCCAGCAGTTTGCTACTCCGGTTCAGTTTGCAGGACAGGGGACAATCGAACACCGGGGAGCTGTTTTTT; CDR3 protein: CASSLLLRFSLQDRGQSNTGELFF; D gene: TRBD1; CDR3 length: 24; V gene: TRBV12-3/TRBV12-4; clone size: NA; J gene: TRBJ2-2
CDR3 DNA: TGTGCCAGCAGCTCGACGGGGGGGGCTGTTCGTGACACTGAAGCTTTCTTT; CDR3 protein: CASSSTGGAVRDTEAFF; D gene: NA; CDR3 length: 17; V gene: TRBV7-8; clone size: few; J gene: TRBJ1-1
CDR3 DNA: TGCAGCGTTGTATCCACCCAAGAGACCCAGTACTTC; CDR3 protein: CSVVSTQETQYF; D gene: NA; CDR3 length: 12; V gene: TRBV29-1; clone size: few; J gene: TRBJ2-5
CDR3 DNA: TGTGCCAGCAGCTTAGGACTTCTAGGCTCTGGAAACACCATATATTTT; CDR3 protein: CASSLGLLGSGNTIYF; D gene: NA; CDR3 length: 16; V gene: TRBV7-2; clone size: NA; J gene: TRBJ1-3
CDR3 DNA: TGCGCCAGCAGCTTGGGAGCGGCAGAGACCCAGTACTTC; CDR3 protein: CASSLGAAETQYF; D gene: NA; CDR3 length: 13; V gene: TRBV5-1; clone size: few; J gene: TRBJ2-5
CDR3 DNA: TGTGCCAGCAGTGAACTCGCGGGGGCCCAAGAGACCCAGTACTTC; CDR3 protein: CASSELAGAQETQYF; D gene: NA; CDR3 length: 15; V gene: TRBV25-1; clone size: NA; J gene: TRBJ2-5
CDR3 DNA: TGTGCCAGCAGGAGACTAGCGGGAGGCCAATACAATGAGCAGTTCTTC; CDR3 protein: CASRRLAGGQYNEQFF; D gene: TRBD2; CDR3 length: 16; V gene: TRBV12-3/TRBV12-4; clone size: NA; J gene: TRBJ2-1
CDR3 DNA: TGTGCCAGCAGCTTAGCGCAGGGTAGCGGGATGGGTGAGCAGTTCTTC; CDR3 protein: CASSLAQGSGMGEQFF; D gene: TRBD2; CDR3 length: 16; V gene: TRBV7-2; clone size: few; J gene: TRBJ2-1
CDR3 DNA: TGTGCCACCCACAGGGGGGACGGCTACACCTTC; CDR3 protein: CATHRGDGYTF; D gene: TRBD1; CDR3 length: 11; V gene: TRBV6-5; clone size: NA; J gene: TRBJ1-2
CDR3 DNA: TGTGCCAGCAGCTTAGGACAGATCAATCAGCCCCAGCATTTT; CDR3 protein: CASSLGQINQPQHF; D gene: NA; CDR3 length: 14; V gene: TRBV7-9; clone size: few; J gene: TRBJ1-5
CDR3 DNA: TGTGCCAGTCGACCGACAGGGAGCAATCAGCCCCAGCATTTT; CDR3 protein: CASRPTGSNQPQHF; D gene: TRBD1; CDR3 length: 14; V gene: TRBV19; clone size: once; J gene: TRBJ1-5
CDR3 DNA: TGCGCCAGCAGCGAAACTAGCGGGGGTCCCCTCGAGCAGTACTTC; CDR3 protein: CASSETSGGPLEQYF; D gene: TRBD2; CDR3 length: 15; V gene: TRBV4-1; clone size: NA; J gene: TRBJ2-7
CDR3 DNA: TGTGCCAGCAGCCGCGACAGGATCTATGGCTACACCTTC; CDR3 protein: CASSRDRIYGYTF; D gene: NA; CDR3 length: 13; V gene: TRBV12-3/TRBV12-4; clone size: medium-sized; J gene: TRBJ1-2
CDR3 DNA: TGCAGTGCTCAGGACAGGGGGGAGTCTGGGGACACTGAAGCTTTCTTT; CDR3 protein: CSAQDRGESGDTEAFF; D gene: TRBD1; CDR3 length: 16; V gene: TRBV20-1; clone size: NA; J gene: TRBJ1-1
CDR3 DNA: TGTGCCAGCAGCCAAGATTACGCTGGCGGGAACACTGAAGCTTTCTTT; CDR3 protein: CASSQDYAGGNTEAFF; D gene: NA; CDR3 length: 16; V gene: TRBV4-2; clone size: few; J gene: TRBJ1-1
CDR3 DNA: TGTGCCAGCAGCTTGGGGAGAGTGGAAAATTCACCCCTCCACTTT; CDR3 protein: CASSLGRVENSPLHF; D gene: NA; CDR3 length: 15; V gene: TRBV7-9; clone size: many; J gene: TRBJ1-6
CDR3 DNA: TGTGCCAGCAGTGAGGTGGCAGGGCTGGCCTACAATGAGCAGTTCTTC; CDR3 protein: CASSEVAGLAYNEQFF; D gene: NA; CDR3 length: 16; V gene: TRBV6-1; clone size: NA; J gene: TRBJ2-1
CDR3 DNA: TGTGCCAGCTCACCATCTGTACAGTCGAGCAATCAGCCCCAGCATTTT; CDR3 protein: CASSPSVQSSNQPQHF; D gene: NA; CDR3 length: 16; V gene: TRBV18; clone size: NA; J gene: TRBJ1-5
CDR3 DNA: TGCGCCAGCAGCTACTCTGGGGACGGCTACACCTTC; CDR3 protein: CASSYSGDGYTF; D gene: NA; CDR3 length: 12; V gene: TRBV5-1; clone size: few; J gene: TRBJ1-2
CDR3 DNA: TGTGCCAGCGTCCGAGGGAGCACCTTC; CDR3 protein: CASVRGSTF; D gene: NA; CDR3 length: 9; V gene: TRBV12-3/TRBV12-4; clone size: NA; J gene: TRBJ1-2
CDR3 DNA: TGTGCCAGCAGACCGACAGGGGTCGGTCAGCCCCAGCATTTT; CDR3 protein: CASRPTGVGQPQHF; D gene: TRBD1; CDR3 length: 14; V gene: TRBV12-3/TRBV12-4; clone size: few; J gene: TRBJ1-5
CDR3 DNA: TGTGCCATCAGTGGTACTAGCGGGAGGAGTCCTTATGAGCAGTTCTTC; CDR3 protein: CAISGTSGRSPYEQFF; D gene: TRBD2; CDR3 length: 16; V gene: TRBV10-3; clone size: NA; J gene: TRBJ2-1
CDR3 DNA: TGTGCCACCAGCAAGGGTCTGGACACCGGGGAGCTGTTTTTT; CDR3 protein: CATSKGLDTGELFF; D gene: NA; CDR3 length: 14; V gene: TRBV15; clone size: many; J gene: TRBJ2-2
CDR3 DNA: TGCGCCAGCAGCCAAGAAAATGCCAATCAGCCCCAGCATTTT; CDR3 protein: CASSQENANQPQHF; D gene: NA; CDR3 length: 14; V gene: TRBV4-1; clone size: NA; J gene: TRBJ1-5
CDR3 DNA: TGTGCCAGCAGCACCTATAGCAATCAGCCCCAGCATTTT; CDR3 protein: CASSTYSNQPQHF; D gene: NA; CDR3 length: 13; V gene: TRBV6-1; clone size: many; J gene: TRBJ1-5
CDR3 DNA: TGCGCCAGCAGCTTGGGGTCATACGAGTACTTC; CDR3 protein: CASSLGSYEYF; D gene: NA; CDR3 length: 11; V gene: TRBV5-1; clone size: many; J gene: TRBJ2-7
CDR3 DNA: TGTGCCAGCTCACCGGACGGGGGTATGGGTGAAGCTTTCTTT; CDR3 protein: CASSPDGGMGEAFF; D gene: NA; CDR3 length: 14; V gene: TRBV18; clone size: few; J gene: TRBJ1-1
CDR3 DNA: TGCAGTGCCTACGGGACAGGGTTCAAAAACATTCAGTACTTC; CDR3 protein: CSAYGTGFKNIQYF; D gene: TRBD1; CDR3 length: 14; V gene: TRBV20-1; clone size: NA; J gene: TRBJ2-4
CDR3 DNA: TGTGCCAGCAGCTTAGATTACAGGGCAGCCTACGAGCAGTACTTC; CDR3 protein: CASSLDYRAAYEQYF; D gene: NA; CDR3 length: 15; V gene: TRBV7-2; clone size: few; J gene: TRBJ2-7
CDR3 DNA: TGCAGTACCTACCCGGGGCTGGAATACGAGCAGTACTTC; CDR3 protein: CSTYPGLEYEQYF; D gene: NA; CDR3 length: 13; V gene: TRBV20-1; clone size: NA; J gene: TRBJ2-7